This entry describes one T cell receptor (beta chain). Its target is not known. The germline CDR1 and CDR2 sequences are KGHSH and LQKENI. The V end was cut by 6 bases, the J end by 8 bases, with 17 bases between. The CDR3 has 14 residues. The data are from a study of shared clonotypes between healthy human individuals. Repertoires were generated with immunoSEQ multiplex PCR, while TCRdb's copy carries only in-frame clones and drops some. The sample holds around 1.4 million clones, 98% to 99% seen once. Whole-study findings and limits: Naive CD4 clonotypes were shared across a handful of donors at 4% to 5%.

The chain joins TRBV18 to TRBJ1-5; D is ambiguous. The receptor comes from a man aged 25 to 40 in good health. Sequenced material: naive CD4+ T cells sorted from blood. This sample's subset: CD45RA+ positively selected. CDR3 sequence: CASSFFSGDEPQHF. In DNA form, the CDR3 reads TGTGCCAGCTCTTTTTTTTCAGGAGACGAGCCCCAGCATTTT.